This TCR beta chain was retrieved from a study of T-cell reconstitution after alpha-beta-depleted transplantation in children. Unique molecular identifiers were incorporated when the TCRbeta library was constructed. A single record per CDR3 protein comes from TCRdb applying MiXCR to the PCR reads. Here the sample spans around 530,000 distinct CDR3 sequences, approximately 32% being singletons. The CDR3 contains 13 residues. Germline-derived CDR1 and CDR2 are SQVTM and ANQGSEA. V was cut by 5 bases and J by 4 bases, with 12 bases left in between. This TCR was recovered from a human donor who donated a stem cell graft to a child with aplastic anemia. The rearrangement links TRBV29-1 to TRBJ1-5; maybe TRBD1 (5 bases). This specimen consisted of PBMCs from the stem cell graft donor, obtained from the stem cell graft. CDR3 in DNA: TGCAGCGTTTTGATCCAGGGAAATCAGCCCCAGCATTTT. Its protein is CSVLIQGNQPQHF.